This TCR beta chain was recorded in a study of blood T cells in healthy people across ages. CDR1 and CDR2 (germline): SQVTM, ANQGSEA. This CDR3 contains 19 residues. Then a second PCR, running about 7 to 11 cycles, was carried out with a sample-barcoded 5' primer and a J-beta primer mix. TCRdb re-analysed the 5' RACE reads in MiXCR, keeping a single row per CDR3 protein. Among around 800,000 distinct CDR3 sequences listed, approximately 24% were seen once. This clonotype was recorded at least ten times. The data also belong to a second study, concerning T cells of mothers and their children.

The origin of this receptor is a boy younger than 18 in good health. This chain links TRBV29-1 with TRBJ2-7, with 10 bases matching TRBD2. The DNA end is a closer match to TRBJ2-1, so the J assignment may be wrong. Source material: blood. The CDR3 nucleotides are TGCAGCGGATCGGGTCTCGAGAATAATTTTAGCGGGGGGACTATTGAGCAGTTCTTC. Amino acid sequence: CSGSGLENNFSGGTIEQFF.